The T cell receptor beta chain under discussion was sequenced for a study of shared clonotypes between healthy human individuals. On this clone itself: Its antigen is undetermined.

Study-level findings and limits: Clonotype sharing among donors, it was expected, would be affected by sequencing depth.

Using approximately 190 ng DNA, 32,000 or so T cell genomes, the sorted-subset replicate PCRs were run. TCRdb's table, derived via immunoSEQ multiplex PCR, lists solely in-frame clones and lacks some. The top ten hold 30% to 35% of the sample, which has 650,000 to 700,000 clones, roughly 88% seen once. V was cut by 2 bases and J by 4 bases, with 12 bases left in between. CDR1 MDHEN and CDR2 SYDVKM come from the germline V gene. The CDR3 runs to 16 residues. Sequencing was done on a sample of memory CD8+ T cells from PBMCs. Specified subset: CD45RO+ cells pooled with CCR7-negative TemRA cells. The rearrangement uses TRBV28 and TRBJ2-6, with D tentatively TRBD1 (7 bases). The clonotype originates from a man between 18 and 29 years old in good health. Some clones in this sample may be carry-over from other donors' samples. The CDR3 DNA reads TGTGCCAGCAGTTTAGGGGCGGGACAGGGGGCCAACGTCCTGACTTTC. Residues: CASSLGAGQGANVLTF.